This T cell receptor beta chain originates from a study of human T cells and chemical hapten exposure (dated by TCRdb to the early 2020s). Notes on the research overall: For sensitization, 2% DPC in acetone was applied to an approximately 2 cm by approximately 2 cm area of upper inner arm skin. In alopecia patients, the study followed how the peripheral blood TCR repertoire changed in vivo over primary and secondary sensitization to diphenylcyclopropenone (DPC), a hapten. Weekly therapeutic DPC doses were additionally applied to the scalp of patients throughout the roughly 25-week study period. Nearly 30 alopecia patients provided blood for TCR sequencing at one to four time points (pre-sensitization, 2, 6 and 24 weeks). Libraries were pooled for sequencing, and variation in per-sample TCR yields was attributed mainly to small differences in library volumes within the pool. Blood was sampled from patients pre-sensitization (week 0) and at 2, 6 and about 24 weeks after DPC sensitization. Alopecia areata with under or over 50% scalp involvement, alopecia totalis and alopecia universalis were represented in the patient cohort, which was mostly female. Patch tests used Finn chambers with 0.01% DPC on the upper back, scored after 6 days by International Contact Dermatitis Research Group standards.

The meaning of the sample's time point label: patch test 1, 2 weeks after DPC sensitization. The sample's treatment or condition label, decoded: therapeutic diphenylcyclopropenone sensitization with weekly scalp DPC. At every patch-test visit, the blood draw took place before the patch test was put on. Patients were eligible if aged 18 to 70, diagnosed with alopecia and judged suitable for DPC therapy, and pregnant patients were excluded. Total RNA was isolated from unfractionated whole blood collected in Tempus Blood RNA tubes. Library creation used RACE. TCRdb lists the instrument as NextSeq 500. During library preparation, unique molecular identifiers were attached to individual cDNA molecules so that TCRs could be counted in a quantitative, reproducible way. Both TCR alpha and TCR beta chains were sequenced from each blood RNA sample. On the study's bioinformatics: Samples had a median of 95,638 TCRs, with a range from roughly 23,224 to 700,000. The Decombinator software suite was used to annotate the V, J and CDR3 of the TCR reads. For the PS versus PT1 abundance plots, all samples were subsampled to the same number of TCRs (28,000). Expanded TCRs were defined as absent before sensitization and observed at least eight times at the 2-week time point. TCRdb reran the public reads through fastp at Q25 and MiXCR, keeping productive beta chains. Each record represents a unique CDR3 protein, reported with the most common genes and DNA among its rows. In this record, the V and J calls reflect TCRdb's handling and not the investigators' own analysis. The sample data list some 94,000 distinct CDR3 sequences, and roughly 12% of these were observed just once. The ten largest account for approximately 2% of the sample.

This clonotype was recorded a few times. What this receptor recognizes is not known. No per-base quality is available; no much larger clone lies one base away. Points the paper makes about the study in general: Patch test score correlated positively with the number of PT1 expanded TCRs, reaching significance at thresholds 8, 16 and 32 but not at 4. DPC sensitization did not change the number of TCRs with a frequency above 1 in 1000, and there was no evidence of changes in global repertoire structure. Because all patients had alopecia, a presumed autoimmune disease, the immune response of the patients might differ from that of healthy individuals. Significantly more large CDR3 similarity clusters were formed by expanded TCRs than by pre-sensitization or healthy control sets, consistent with antigen-driven responses. Repeated subsampling changed both the strength of the expansion versus patch-test correlation and the threshold at which that correlation became significant.

The source material was whole blood, sampled in connection with sensitization to the hapten diphenylcyclopropenone (DPC). This sequence originates from a woman between 35 and 50 years old with alopecia areata. Some clones in this sample may be carry-over from other donors' samples.

CDR3 region: CATSRDLYEQYF. The base sequence is TGTGCCACCAGCAGAGACCTTTACGAGCAGTACTTC. The rearranged chain carries TRBV15 and TRBJ2-7; too little of a D gene remains to name it. Counted from cysteine to phenylalanine, this CDR3 has 12 amino acids. The read is trimmed to its CDR3 DNA, 36 bases read in frame from base 1. CDR1 and CDR2, per the germline V gene (reference sequence), are LNHNV and YYDKDF. V drops 0 bases and J drops 4 bases, leaving 4 bases in between.